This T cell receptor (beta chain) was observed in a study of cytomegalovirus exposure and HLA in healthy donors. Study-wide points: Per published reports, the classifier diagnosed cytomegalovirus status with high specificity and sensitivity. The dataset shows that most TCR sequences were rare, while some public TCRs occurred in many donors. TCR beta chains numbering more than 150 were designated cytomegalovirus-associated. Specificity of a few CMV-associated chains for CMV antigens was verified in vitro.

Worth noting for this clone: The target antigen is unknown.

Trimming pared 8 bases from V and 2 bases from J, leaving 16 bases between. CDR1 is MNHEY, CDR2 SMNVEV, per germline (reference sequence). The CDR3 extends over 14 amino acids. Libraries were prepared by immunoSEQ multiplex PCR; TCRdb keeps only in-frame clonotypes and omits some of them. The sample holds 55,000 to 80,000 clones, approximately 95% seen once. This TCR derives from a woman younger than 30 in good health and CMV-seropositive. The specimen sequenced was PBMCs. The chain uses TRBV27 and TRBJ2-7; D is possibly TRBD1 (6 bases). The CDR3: CASGTQGFPYEQYF. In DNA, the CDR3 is TGTGCCAGCGGAACCCAGGGGTTTCCCTACGAGCAGTACTTC.